This T cell receptor (beta chain) was captured in a study of T-cell reconstitution after alpha-beta-depleted transplantation in children. This clonotype was found a few times. Its antigen is undetermined. This CDR3 is built from 13 residues. The germline V and J ends were trimmed by 5 bases and 3 bases, with 10 bases remaining between them. CDR1 is SGHDN and CDR2 is FVKESK in the germline V gene. Study-wide results and limits: T-cell counts and diversity at one year following transplant were attributed mainly to newly produced T cells. Reportedly, only several hundred clones from non-depleted graft cells drove alpha-beta T-cell counts at about two months. Recipient T cells and thymic progenitors that survived gave rise to the high TCRbeta diversity observed at day 60 in some patients.

As it was prepared, the TCRbeta library received unique molecular identifiers. MiXCR was run by TCRdb on the PCR reads, yielding one entry per CDR3 protein. The sample carries about 540,000 distinct CDR3 sequences, roughly 30% recorded once. The sample in question was PBMCs, obtained before TCRalphabeta/CD19-depleted stem cell transplant. The rearrangement links TRBV14 to TRBJ1-2; no firm D call. This receptor was obtained from a boy under two years old with Wiskott-Aldrich syndrome, due to receive a stem cell transplant. The CDR3 region is CASSFYGDYGYTF. CDR3 nucleotide sequence: TGTGCCAGCAGCTTTTACGGAGACTATGGCTACACCTTC.